One sample yielded the 3 T cell receptor beta chains listed below, sequenced in a study of blood T cell repertoires in COVID-19. Assay used: immunoSEQ multiplex PCR; TCRdb lists only in-frame clones, some missing. The table shows a few hundred thousand clones, with roughly 90% occurring only once. Sequenced input: peripheral blood. These TCRs come from a woman between 55 and 75 years old with COVID-19, enrolled during active disease.

This chain connects TRBV9 to TRBJ2-3; D unclear. This CDR3 region has 16 residues. The V and J ends lost 4 bases and 0 bases respectively, with 15 bases between them. CDR1 and CDR2 from the germline V gene are SGDLS and YYNGEE. The CDR3 DNA reads TGTGCCAGCAGCTTTACCCTAGGTAGAAGCACAGATACGCAGTATTTT. This codes for CASSFTLGRSTDTQYF.

The rearrangement links TRBV5-1 to TRBJ1-2; 8 nucleotides match TRBD1. The CDR3 length is 14 residues. Per the germline V gene, CDR1 is SGHRS and CDR2 is YFSETQ. The V gene end was trimmed by 6 bases and the J gene end by 4 bases; junction bases not matched to a gene: 8. DNA for the CDR3: TGCGCCAGCACCCCTGGACAGGGCTTCTATGGCTACACCTTC. Its translation is CASTPGQGFYGYTF.

V is TRBV25-1 and J is TRBJ1-3; no definite D call. Germline V gives CDR1 MGHDK, CDR2 SYGVNS. Trimming left V 7 bases short and J 0 bases short, with 4 bases between. This CDR3 is built from 12 residues. For the CDR3, the DNA is TGTGCCAGCATTAGCTCTGGAAACACCATATATTTT. Its protein is CASISSGNTIYF.